Following are 19 T cell receptor beta chains from one sample sequenced in a study of cytomegalovirus exposure and HLA in healthy donors. Researchers ran the PCR with 60 Vbeta and 13 Jbeta primers. The protocol was immunoSEQ multiplex PCR, while the TCRdb copy is restricted to in-frame clones and leaves out a portion. Of approximately 110,000 clones listed, approximately 70% are singletons. The specimen sequenced was PBMCs. All receptors derive from a middle-aged man in good health and CMV-seropositive.

The genes are TRBV27 and TRBJ1-1, with no clear D. Between the trimmed V and J ends, which lost 6 bases and 9 bases, there was a span of 17 bases. CDR1 and CDR2 from the germline V gene are MNHEY and SMNVEV (reference sequence). This CDR3 has 13 residues. As DNA, the CDR3 is TGTGCCAGCAGCTCCGGTACGTCCCCTAAAGCTTTCTTT. Translated: CASSSGTSPKAFF.

The table lists this clone with a count of one. The genes are TRBV27 and TRBJ2-5; the match to TRBD1 covers 8 bases. There are 13 residues in the CDR3. Germline-derived CDR1 and CDR2 are MNHEY and SMNVEV (reference sequence). V lost 5 bases, J lost 4 bases, and 3 bases stayed unmatched. CDR3 residues: CASSITGGETQYF. The CDR3 region has the DNA TGTGCCAGCAGTATCACAGGGGGAGAGACCCAGTACTTC.

The rearrangement links TRBV7-9 to TRBJ2-7, with 10 bases aligning to TRBD2. Unmatched junction bases numbered 12, after V lost 5 bases and J lost 5 bases. The germline V gene has CDR1 SEHNR and CDR2 FQNEAQ (reference sequence). The CDR3 spans 16 residues. This CDR3 is CASSIPTLAGVHEQYF. The DNA of the CDR3 is TGTGCCAGCAGCATCCCTACCCTAGCGGGAGTCCACGAGCAGTACTTC. The whole variable domain, filled in from reference TRBV7-9 and TRBJ2-7, reads DTGVSQNPRHKITKRGQNVTFRCDPISEHNRLYWYRQTLGQGPEFLTYFQNEAQLEKSRLLSDRFSAERPKGSFSTLEIQRTEQGDSAMYLCASSIPTLAGVHEQYFGPGTRLTVT.

As DNA, the CDR3 is TGTGCCAGCACCCCAGGGTACAATGAGCAGTTCTTC. As protein: CASTPGYNEQFF. V gene TRBV28 combines with J gene TRBJ2-1, with D possibly matching TRBD1 (5 bases). Germline V gene data show CDR1 as MDHEN and CDR2 as SYDVKM. V lost 7 bases, J lost 4 bases, and 8 bases lay in between. The CDR3 has 12 amino acids.

The chain is built from TRBV4-3 and TRBJ2-3, with 7 bases identical to TRBD2. This CDR3 has 18 residues. CDR1 is LGHNA, CDR2 YSLEER, per germline. J gave up 1 base and V 0 bases, and 10 bases lay outside the gene matches. CDR3 loop: CASSQDAVGGSGTDTQYF. Here the CDR3 DNA reads TGCGCCAGCAGCCAAGATGCTGTCGGCGGGAGTGGCACAGATACGCAGTATTTT.

The CDR3 is CASSYSGSETDTQYF. CDR3 nucleotide sequence: TGTGCCAGCAGCTATAGCGGGAGTGAAACAGATACGCAGTATTTT. The chain links TRBV7-2 to TRBJ2-3; 9 positions agree with TRBD2. This CDR3 spans 15 amino acids. The V and J ends lost 4 bases and 3 bases, in that order; junction bases with no gene match: 5. Germline V gene data show CDR1 as SGHTA and CDR2 as FQGNSA. The variable domain in full, with the rest retrieved from reference TRBV7-2 and TRBJ2-3, is GAGVSQSPSNKVTEKGKDVELRCDPISGHTALYWYRQSLGQGLEFLIYFQGNSAPDKSGLPSDRFSAERTGGSVSTLTIQRTQQEDSAVYLCASSYSGSETDTQYFGPGTRLTVL.

The rearrangement links TRBV18 to TRBJ1-5, with 8 nucleotides matching TRBD1. J gave up 6 bases and V 4 bases, and 5 bases lay outside the gene matches. CDR1 KGHSH and CDR2 LQKENI come from the germline V gene. The CDR3 contains 14 residues. The CDR3 loop reads CASSLGTGVQPQHF. DNA of the CDR3: TGTGCCAGCTCACTAGGGACAGGAGTTCAGCCCCAGCATTTT. Full variable domain (remainder filled in from reference TRBV18 and TRBJ1-5): NAGVMQNPRHLVRRRGQEARLRCSPMKGHSHVYWYRQLPEEGLKFMVYLQKENIIDESGMPKERFSAEFPKEGPSILRIQQVVRGDSAAYFCASSLGTGVQPQHFGDGTRLSIL.

This chain uses TRBV7-2 with TRBJ2-3; 10 nucleotides agree with TRBD2. The CDR3 loop spans 18 amino acids. V lost 1 base to trimming and J lost 4 bases; unmatched junction nucleotides: 11. Germline values: CDR1 SGHTA, CDR2 FQGNSA. The CDR3: CASSLEGSSGSKADTQYF. CDR3 nucleotides: TGTGCCAGCAGCTTAGAGGGGTCTAGCGGGAGCAAGGCAGATACGCAGTATTTT.

This clone has only a few counts. The chain combines TRBV6-4 with TRBJ1-2, with D unresolved. Germline CDR1 and CDR2: MRHNA and SNTAGT. V was trimmed by 6 bases and J by 0 bases, leaving 14 bases between them. The CDR3 has 15 amino acids. CDR3 sequence (DNA): TGTGCCAGCAGGAGGTCAGATCAAGCTAACTATGGCTACACCTTC. The encoded protein is CASRRSDQANYGYTF.

This sequence joins TRBV18 and TRBJ1-2; TRBD1 matches at 7 bases. The CDR3 extends over 14 amino acids. Germline V gives CDR1 KGHSH, CDR2 LQKENI. V was pared by 1 base and J by 6 bases, with 5 bases of the junction left unmatched. The CDR3 nucleotides are TGTGCCAGCTCACCACAGGAGGGGGCGCATGGCTACACCTTC. Translation: CASSPQEGAHGYTF.

This clone was found a few times. V gene TRBV19 combines with J gene TRBJ2-1, with TRBD2 matching 12 bases. CDR1 is LNHDA and CDR2 is SQIVND in the germline V gene (reference sequence). V shed 2 bases and J 0 bases; nucleotides not matched to a gene: 2. The CDR3 totals 17 residues. The CDR3 protein is CASSITSGRSSYNEQFF. The CDR3 DNA reads TGTGCCAGTAGTATAACTAGCGGGAGGAGCTCCTACAATGAGCAGTTCTTC.

The CDR3 DNA follows: TGTGCCAGCAGCTTCGGGACAGGGGGGTTCGAGCAGTACTTC. Translated: CASSFGTGGFEQYF. The V and J genes are TRBV7-8 and TRBJ2-7; 11 bases map to TRBD1. The CDR3 is 14 residues long. CDR1 and CDR2 (germline): SGHVS, FQNEAQ. V was clipped by 3 bases and J by 6 bases; unmatched bases: 4. Filled out from reference TRBV7-8 and TRBJ2-7, the complete variable domain reads GAGVSQSPRYKVAKRGQDVALRCDPISGHVSLFWYQQALGQGPEFLTYFQNEAQLDKSGLPSDRFFAERPEGSVSTLKIQRTQQEDSAVYLCASSFGTGGFEQYFGPGTRLTVT.

The gene calls are TRBV6-1 and TRBJ1-5; 9 bases align to TRBD1. Germline V gene sequence: CDR1 MNHNS, CDR2 SASEGT. This CDR3 has 17 amino acids. The junction had 7 bases not matched to a gene; V was cut back by 3 bases and J by 1 base. The CDR3 DNA is TGTGCCAGCAGTGAGCGGACAGGGGCCGGGAGCAATCAGCCCCAGCATTTT. The encoded protein is CASSERTGAGSNQPQHF.

The chain couples TRBV11-2 to TRBJ2-1; 8 bases are shared with TRBD2. Losses at the gene ends were 3 bases for V and 5 bases for J; bases not matched to a gene: 15. The CDR3 contains 18 residues. The germline V gene encodes CDR1 SGHAT and CDR2 FQNNGV. In DNA, the CDR3 is TGTGCCAGCAGCTTTGGGAATATAGGCGGGAGGCAAAACAATGAGCAGTTCTTC. Residues: CASSFGNIGGRQNNEQFF.

The chain employs TRBV11-2 and TRBJ2-6, with D possibly matching TRBD1 (6 bases). Germline V lookup: CDR1 SGHAT, CDR2 FQNNGV. V was trimmed by 6 bases and J by 2 bases, leaving 8 bases between them. There are 14 residues in the CDR3. The CDR3 coding sequence is TGTGCCAGCAGGGACAGAGCTGGGGCCAACGTCCTGACTTTC. This translates into CASRDRAGANVLTF.

This clone was picked up a small number of times. The chain is built from TRBV5-1 and TRBJ2-1, with a weak D call TRBD2 (7 bases). Germline V gene lookup returns CDR1 SGHRS and CDR2 YFSETQ. The length of the CDR3 is 14 residues. V was clipped by 4 bases and J by 0 bases, with 8 bases between them. In nucleotides, the CDR3 is TGCGCCAGCAGCAGGGGGGGCTCCTACAATGAGCAGTTCTTC. It yields the protein CASSRGGSYNEQFF.

The V gene is TRBV6-1, the J gene TRBJ2-5, with D possibly matching TRBD2 (5 bases). The V end lost 0 bases, the J end lost 2 bases, and 7 bases lay between the germline ends. Germline loops: CDR1 MNHNS, CDR2 SASEGT. The CDR3 spans 14 residues. CDR3 DNA: TGTGCCAGCAGTGAAGCTGGAGGACAAGAGACCCAGTACTTC. Translation: CASSEAGGQETQYF.

This clone came up a few times. The chain carries TRBV9 and TRBJ2-1, with 15 bases matching TRBD2. V trimming: 3 bases; J trimming: 5 bases; junction bases outside the gene matches: 9. This CDR3 contains 18 residues. Germline CDR1 reads SGDLS; CDR2 reads YYNGEE. DNA of the CDR3: TGTGCCAGCAGCGCCTACGGGACTAGCGGGAGGATCGACAATGAGCAGTTCTTC. Amino acid sequence: CASSAYGTSGRIDNEQFF. The full variable domain, with the rest looked up from reference TRBV9 and TRBJ2-1, is DSGVTQTPKHLITATGQRVTLRCSPRSGDLSVYWYQQSLDQGLQFLIQYYNGEERAKGNILERFSAQQFPDLHSELNLSSLELGDSALYFCASSAYGTSGRIDNEQFFGPGTRLTVL.

V and J are TRBV11-1 and TRBJ2-7; possibly TRBD2 for D (7 bases). V lost 5 bases, J lost 3 bases, and 17 bases lay in between. CDR3 length equals 15 residues. CDR1 SGHAT and CDR2 FQDESV come from the germline V gene (reference sequence). The CDR3 DNA follows: TGTGCCAGCAGCCCACCGCGGGGGCGAGTCTACGAGCAGTACTTC. Its translation is CASSPPRGRVYEQYF.